One sample yielded the 10 T cell receptor beta chains listed below, sequenced in a study of radiotherapy plus CTLA-4 blockade in lung cancer. Sequenced by immunoSEQ multiplex PCR; TCRdb stores in-frame clones only, minus some. There are 12,000 to 15,000 clones in the sample; under 75% occur only once, and 50% to 65% lies in the top ten. Material: peripheral blood, obtained from a patient treated with radiotherapy plus ipilimumab. Source of these receptors: a human donor with non-small cell lung cancer whose response to radiotherapy plus ipilimumab could not be evaluated.

V gene TRBV9 combines with J gene TRBJ1-2; the match to TRBD1 covers 7 bases. Losses at the gene ends were 4 bases for V and 2 bases for J; bases not matched to a gene: 2. The germline CDR1 and CDR2 sequences are SGDLS and YYNGEE. The CDR3 is 13 amino acids. CDR3 sequence reads: CASSPGQNYGYTF. The CDR3 DNA reads TGTGCCAGCAGCCCGGGACAGAACTATGGCTACACCTTC.

The rearrangement uses TRBV19 and TRBJ1-1, with D possibly being TRBD1 (5 bases). The V and J ends lost 1 base and 5 bases respectively, with 11 bases between them. Germline V CDR1 and CDR2: LNHDA, SQIVND (reference sequence). The CDR3 has 14 residues. Here the CDR3 DNA reads TGTGCCAGTAGTATAGTGGGGGGAGCGACTGAAGCTTTCTTT. Translation gives CASSIVGGATEAFF.

The chain combines TRBV5-1 with TRBJ1-4; maybe TRBD1 (5 bases). V lost 1 base and J 8 bases, leaving 21 bases between the germline ends. There are 17 residues in the CDR3. Per germline, CDR1 SGHRS and CDR2 YFSETQ. The CDR3 nucleotides are TGCGCCAGCAGCTTGAGAGCCAGGGTTGAAGTCGGAGAAAAACTGTTTTTT. As protein: CASSLRARVEVGEKLFF.

This chain connects TRBV5-8 to TRBJ2-7; 14 nucleotides agree with TRBD2. V shed 0 bases, J shed 4 bases, and the junction held 6 bases outside the gene matches. Germline V gene data show CDR1 as SGHTS and CDR2 as YDEGEE. The length of the CDR3 is 17 residues. Here the CDR3 reads CASSLVLTSGGVYEQYV. CDR3 nucleotide sequence: TGTGCCAGCAGCTTGGTCCTGACTAGCGGGGGGGTTTACGAGCAGTACGTC.

This clone was recorded only once. The rearrangement joins TRBV30 to TRBJ1-2, with D unresolved. The V gene's germline CDR1 is GTSNPN and CDR2 SVGIG (reference sequence). The length of the CDR3 is 17 residues. Trimming removed 0 bases at V and 0 bases at J, with 17 bases between. In nucleotides, the CDR3 is TGTGCCTGGAGTGTAAAAACCGGAGGGTCCCCTAACTATGGCTACACCTTC. Translating it yields CAWSVKTGGSPNYGYTF.

The chain links TRBV18 to TRBJ2-5; 10 bases map to TRBD2. From germline, CDR1 is KGHSH and CDR2 LQKENI. Losses at the gene ends were 3 bases for V and 4 bases for J; bases not matched to a gene: 5. The CDR3 loop spans 15 amino acids. The CDR3 protein is CASSPLAGDLETQYF. In DNA form, the CDR3 reads TGTGCCAGCTCACCCCTAGCGGGGGATCTAGAGACCCAGTACTTC.

The chain employs TRBV10-3 and TRBJ1-6; D ambiguous. CDR1 ENHRY and CDR2 SYGVKD come from the germline V gene. The CDR3 has 13 residues. Trimming removed 6 bases from V and 6 bases from J, with 9 bases in between. Here the CDR3 reads CAIRGVRNSPLHF. As DNA, the CDR3 is TGTGCCATCAGGGGCGTACGTAATTCACCCCTCCACTTT.

The V and J genes are TRBV6-1 and TRBJ2-6; D is undetermined. Germline V gene lookup returns CDR1 MNHNS and CDR2 SASEGT. With 3 bases removed from V and 0 bases from J, the gap between germline ends came to 9 bases. This CDR3 is 16 amino acids long. The chain's CDR3 is CASSDGSGSGANVLTF. CDR3 coding DNA: TGTGCCAGCAGTGACGGTTCGGGCTCTGGGGCCAACGTCCTGACTTTC.

J is TRBJ2-2 and V is TRBV9, with TRBD1 identical over 7 bases. This CDR3 region has 15 residues. Germline CDR1 reads SGDLS; CDR2 reads YYNGEE. V lost 2 bases to trimming and J lost 1 base; unmatched junction nucleotides: 2. The CDR3 protein is CASSVTGRNTGELFF. The CDR3 DNA reads as TGTGCCAGCAGCGTGACAGGGCGGAACACCGGGGAGCTGTTTTTT.

The chain carries TRBV2 and TRBJ1-2; TRBD1 aligns across 8 bases. In germline, CDR1 is SNHLY, CDR2 FYNNEI. Trimming took 3 bases from V and 8 from J; bases not matched to a gene: 8. This CDR3 is built from 14 residues. DNA for the CDR3: TGTGCCAGCAGTGAGACGCAGGGGGCGCAAGGCTACACCTTC. As protein: CASSETQGAQGYTF. Using reference TRBV2 and TRBJ1-2 for the parts outside the CDR3, the full variable domain is EPEVTQTPSHQVTQMGQEVILRCVPISNHLYFYWYRQILGQKVEFLVSFYNNEISEKSEIFDDQFSVERPDGSNFTLKIRSTKLEDSAMYFCASSETQGAQGYTFGSGTRLTVV.